A single sample is the source of the 28 T cell receptor beta chains below, sequenced in a study of T cells in Graves' hyperthyroidism and ophthalmopathy. Amplification yielded TCR beta CDR3 regions, with RNA transcripts as the source. The TCR CDR3 was amplified in a first-round RT-PCR using the HTBI primer set. TCRdb used MiXCR to reprocess the multiplex PCR reads, holding one entry per CDR3 protein. Of approximately 610,000 distinct CDR3 sequences listed, approximately 15% are singletons. Input material: blood. These receptors all stem from a woman in her forties with Graves' ophthalmopathy.

This clonotype occurred many times. This chain links TRBV12-3 or TRBV12-4 with TRBJ1-5; D remains unclear. This CDR3 comprises 13 residues. Trimming took 2 bases from V and 5 from J, leaving 7 bases between them. CDR3 DNA: TGTGCCAGCAGTTTAACTGCGGATCAGCCCCAGCATTTT. As protein: CASSLTADQPQHF.

This clonotype has ten or more counts. The chain links TRBV12-3 or TRBV12-4 to TRBJ1-1; 10 nucleotides line up with TRBD1. The CDR3 consists of 15 residues. Trimming cost V 5 bases and J 10 bases; bases outside gene matches: 13. The CDR3 sequence is CASSDKTGGLLAAFF. The CDR3 nucleotides are TGTGCCAGCAGTGACAAGACAGGGGGCCTTTTAGCAGCTTTCTTT.

Many counts were recorded for this clonotype. This chain joins TRBV4-1 and TRBJ1-4; 7 bases align to TRBD1. Germline CDR1 MGHRA, CDR2 YSYEKL. CDR3 size: 15 residues. The V and J ends lost 5 bases and 2 bases, in that order; junction bases with no gene match: 5. The CDR3 DNA reads as TGCGCCAGCAGCGACCAGACAGGGACTAATGAAAAACTGTTTTTT. Its protein is CASSDQTGTNEKLFF.

The genes are TRBV6-2 or TRBV6-3 and TRBJ2-2, with TRBD2 matching over 8 bases. Germline V CDR1 and CDR2: MNHEY, SVGEGT. The CDR3 is 15 residues long. With V trimmed by 5 bases and J by 0 bases, 2 bases remained unmatched. CDR3 region: CASSILAANTGELFF. For the CDR3, the DNA is TGTGCCAGCAGTATACTAGCGGCGAACACCGGGGAGCTGTTTTTT.

This clonotype was detected many times. The chain combines TRBV12-3 or TRBV12-4 with TRBJ2-5, with 7 bases lining up with TRBD1. This CDR3 has 13 amino acids. The junction had 5 bases not matched to a gene; V was cut back by 7 bases and J by 3 bases. The CDR3 protein is CASTHGTEETQYF. CDR3 DNA sequence: TGTGCCAGCACCCACGGGACAGAAGAGACCCAGTACTTC.

This clonotype was observed at least ten times. This rearrangement joins TRBV28 to TRBJ2-7; 8 bases are shared with TRBD1. Germline assignment: CDR1 MDHEN and CDR2 SYDVKM. This CDR3 has 14 residues. J was trimmed by 2 bases and V by 1 base; bases with no gene match: 1. The CDR3 region has the DNA TGTGCCAGCAGTTTATCGACAGGGGCCTACGAGCAGTACTTC. Its translation: CASSLSTGAYEQYF.

This clonotype was detected many times. The chain has TRBV12-3 or TRBV12-4 and TRBJ2-7; D may be TRBD1 (6 bases). V was cut by 5 bases and J by 4 bases, with 18 bases left in between. The CDR3 totals 15 residues. The CDR3 DNA reads as TGTGCCAGCAGTCGAGGGGGAGATGCCCCATACGAGCAGTACTTC. Translating it yields CASSRGGDAPYEQYF.

The rearrangement links TRBV4-1 to TRBJ2-5, with no clear D. The germline CDR1 and CDR2 sequences are MGHRA and YSYEKL. The V end lost 0 bases, the J end lost 5 bases, and 16 bases lay between the germline ends. There are 16 residues in the CDR3. CDR3 nucleotide sequence: TGCGCCAGCAGCCAAGATCGAACCCCACCCTTGGAGACCCAGTACTTC. Translated, it gives CASSQDRTPPLETQYF.

In this sample, this clonotype turned up many times. This chain uses TRBV6-5 with TRBJ2-7; possibly TRBD2 for D (6 bases). With 5 bases removed from V and 0 bases from J, the gap between germline ends came to 14 bases. The CDR3 consists of 15 residues. Germline assignment: CDR1 MNHEY and CDR2 SVGAGI. The CDR3 nucleotides are TGTGCCAGCAGTCGCTCGGGACTTATCTCCTACGAGCAGTACTTC. Amino acids: CASSRSGLISYEQYF.

This clonotype was seen a handful of times. The chain is built from TRBV11-2 and TRBJ2-7; 14 bases fit TRBD2. The germline gives CDR1 SGHAT, CDR2 FQNNGV. V gave up 5 bases and J gave up 1 base; unmatched junction bases: 4. The CDR3 is 16 amino acids. CDR3 nucleotides: TGTGCCAGCAGCCCCGGGACTAGCGGGAGTTCCTACGAGCAGTACTTC. Translation: CASSPGTSGSSYEQYF.

This rearrangement joins TRBV24-1 to TRBJ2-2; D is uncertain. CDR1 KGHDR and CDR2 SFDVKD come from the germline V gene. V lost 0 bases and J 6 bases, leaving 10 bases between the germline ends. This CDR3 comprises 15 residues. CDR3 coding DNA: TGTGCCACCAGTGATTTGCCGGCCGTGGCCGGGGAGCTGTTTTTT. It translates to CATSDLPAVAGELFF.

This clonotype has a count of ten or more. This chain uses TRBV7-9 with TRBJ2-7; TRBD1 matches 7 bases. Trimming cost V 4 bases and J 7 bases; bases outside gene matches: 7. The germline CDR1 and CDR2 sequences are SEHNR and FQNEAQ (reference sequence). The CDR3 is 13 amino acids. The CDR3 loop is CASSSRQGTEQYF. Here the CDR3 DNA reads TGTGCCAGCAGCTCGCGACAGGGAACGGAGCAGTACTTC.

This clonotype came up many times. The gene calls are TRBV29-1 and TRBJ2-7; no clear D gene. Trimming removed 6 bases from V and 2 bases from J, with 11 bases in between. Per germline, CDR1 SQVTM and CDR2 ANQGSEA. CDR3 length equals 12 residues. The CDR3: CSVVTRTYEQYF. The CDR3 DNA follows: TGCAGCGTCGTGACAAGGACCTACGAGCAGTACTTC.

In DNA, the CDR3 is TGTGCCAGCAGTTACCTCCCTCCGGGCAAATCGAACACTGAAGCTTTCTTT. Translating gives CASSYLPPGKSNTEAFF. V is TRBV6-5 and J is TRBJ1-1; no firm D call. CDR1 MNHEY and CDR2 SVGAGI come from the germline V gene. Trimming removed 2 bases at V and 1 base at J, with 17 bases between. This CDR3 spans 17 amino acids.

CDR3 coding DNA: TGTGCCAGCAGCTTAATGGGGGAGGCAGATACGCAGTATTTT. Amino acids: CASSLMGEADTQYF. This sequence joins TRBV7-9 and TRBJ2-3; tentatively, D is TRBD2 (6 bases). Trimming removed 2 bases at V and 4 bases at J, with 10 bases between. There are 14 residues in the CDR3. CDR1 is SEHNR and CDR2 is FQNEAQ in the germline V gene (reference sequence).

The chain employs TRBV30 and TRBJ1-1, with D possibly matching TRBD1 (6 bases). Trimming cost V 2 bases and J 1 base, with 11 bases left between them. The CDR3 is 14 amino acids. In germline, CDR1 is GTSNPN, CDR2 SVGIG (reference sequence). The CDR3 loop reads CAWSPGHQNTEAFF. Here the CDR3 DNA reads TGTGCCTGGAGTCCGGGACACCAGAACACTGAAGCTTTCTTT.

In its sample, this clonotype was seen a few times. Given a much more abundant clone one base away, this may be a read error. The CDR3 spells CANSGTGGVTEAFF. The CDR3 DNA reads as TGTGCCAACAGTGGGACAGGGGGCGTCACTGAAGCTTTCTTT. J is TRBJ1-1 and V is TRBV2; 12 bases are shared with TRBD1. CDR3 length: 14 residues. From germline, CDR1 is SNHLY and CDR2 FYNNEI.

The chain combines TRBV3-1 with TRBJ2-7; 8 nucleotides match TRBD2. The CDR3 covers 15 residues. V was clipped by 4 bases and J by 7 bases; unmatched bases: 12. Germline assignment: CDR1 LGHDT and CDR2 YNNKEL (reference sequence). The CDR3 DNA sequence: TGTGCCAGCAGCCTCTTCCCGGGACTAGAAGGAGAGCAGTACTTC. Translated: CASSLFPGLEGEQYF.

This clonotype was observed many times. V is TRBV6-1 and J is TRBJ1-2, with D hard to call. V gave up 1 base and J gave up 4 bases, with 4 bases separating them. The CDR3 runs to 12 residues. Germline V lookup: CDR1 MNHNS, CDR2 SASEGT. The CDR3 protein is CASSEEFYGYTF. The CDR3 DNA sequence: TGTGCCAGCAGTGAAGAATTCTATGGCTACACCTTC.

This chain joins TRBV7-2 and TRBJ2-7, with D perhaps TRBD1 (5 bases). V lost 1 base and J lost 3, with 10 bases in between. Germline V CDR1 and CDR2: SGHTA, FQGNSA. CDR3 length: 14 residues. The CDR3 here is CASSLDRSFYEQYF. The CDR3 DNA sequence: TGTGCCAGCAGCTTAGACAGGAGTTTCTACGAGCAGTACTTC.

The V and J genes are TRBV9 and TRBJ2-2; D is unresolved. In germline, CDR1 is SGDLS, CDR2 YYNGEE. The CDR3 totals 14 residues. V shed 3 bases and J shed 6 bases, with 12 bases lying between them. CDR3 residues: CASSAHERAGELFF. The CDR3 DNA follows: TGTGCCAGCAGCGCCCACGAACGGGCCGGGGAGCTGTTTTTT.

The chain links TRBV6-5 to TRBJ1-1; TRBD1 might be the D (6 bases). This CDR3 region has 16 residues. Germline V lookup: CDR1 MNHEY, CDR2 SVGAGI. V shed 5 bases and J shed 4 bases, with 20 bases lying between them. The CDR3 is CASSHTEFRGGTEAFF. Written as DNA, the CDR3 is TGTGCCAGCAGTCACACAGAGTTTCGAGGGGGCACTGAAGCTTTCTTT.

This clonotype was picked up many times. V and J are TRBV20-1 and TRBJ2-7; 13 nucleotides align to TRBD2. The J segment lost 5 bases and the V segment lost 4 bases, leaving 5 bases of the junction unmatched. This CDR3 has 14 residues. Germline V lookup: CDR1 DFQATT, CDR2 SNEGSKA (reference sequence). The chain's CDR3 is CSANTGTSGNEQYF. For the CDR3, the DNA is TGCAGTGCTAATACCGGGACTAGCGGGAACGAGCAGTACTTC.

This clonotype was detected many times. The chain couples TRBV28 to TRBJ1-1, with D unresolved. Germline CDR1 is MDHEN and CDR2 is SYDVKM. CDR3 size: 13 residues. The V end lost 4 bases, the J end lost 7 bases, and 13 bases lay between the germline ends. CDR3 nucleotides: TGTGCCAGCAGTTCGGTACGCAGCTTTGAAGCTTTCTTT. This codes for CASSSVRSFEAFF.

At least ten counts were recorded for this clonotype. The V and J genes are TRBV12-3 or TRBV12-4 and TRBJ1-2, with 7 bases aligning to TRBD1. The CDR3 runs 14 residues. V lost 4 bases to trimming and J lost 4 bases; unmatched junction nucleotides: 6. The CDR3 bases are TGTGCCAGCAGTTGGGGGACAGCGGGCTATGGCTACACCTTC. This codes for CASSWGTAGYGYTF.

J is TRBJ2-4 and V is TRBV7-9, with 15 bases identical to TRBD2. The V and J ends lost 3 bases and 7 bases, in that order; junction bases with no gene match: 7. Germline loops: CDR1 SEHNR, CDR2 FQNEAQ (reference sequence). The CDR3 consists of 17 residues. CDR3 sequence reads: CASSFGQGLAGGNIQYF. The CDR3 DNA reads TGTGCCAGCAGCTTTGGACAGGGACTAGCGGGAGGCAACATTCAGTACTTC.

This clonotype was found many times. This chain connects TRBV6-2 or TRBV6-3 to TRBJ2-3, with TRBD2 as a possible D gene (6 bases). The CDR3 length is 15 residues. The germline V gene encodes CDR1 MNHEY and CDR2 SVGEGT. Trimming left V 8 bases short and J 1 base short, with 16 bases between. The CDR3, as DNA: TGTGCCAGCGGAGTAGCGGAAGGGGGCACAGATACGCAGTATTTT. This gives the protein CASGVAEGGTDTQYF.

This clonotype has just a few counts. A much larger clone lies a single base off, so this may be a read error. The rearrangement joins TRBV7-9 to TRBJ2-7; 9 nucleotides agree with TRBD2. CDR1 is SEHNR, CDR2 FQNEAQ, per germline (reference sequence). J was trimmed by 3 bases and V by 4 bases; bases with no gene match: 7. The length of the CDR3 is 15 residues. The CDR3 nucleotides are TGTGCCAGCAGCTCAGGGGCTAGCGGGAACTACGAGCAGTACTTC. It is translated as CASSSGASGNYEQYF.